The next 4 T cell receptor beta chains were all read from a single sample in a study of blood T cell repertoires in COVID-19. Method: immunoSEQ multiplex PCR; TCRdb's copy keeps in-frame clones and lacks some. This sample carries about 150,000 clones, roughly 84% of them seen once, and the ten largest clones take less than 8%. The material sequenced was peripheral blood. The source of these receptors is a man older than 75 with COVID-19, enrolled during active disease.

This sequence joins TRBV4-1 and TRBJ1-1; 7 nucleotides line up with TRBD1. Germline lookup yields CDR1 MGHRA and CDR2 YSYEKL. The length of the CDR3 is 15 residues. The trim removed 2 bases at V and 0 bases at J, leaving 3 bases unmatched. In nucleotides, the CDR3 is TGCGCCAGCAGCCAACCGGACAGGATGAACACTGAAGCTTTCTTT. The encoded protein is CASSQPDRMNTEAFF.

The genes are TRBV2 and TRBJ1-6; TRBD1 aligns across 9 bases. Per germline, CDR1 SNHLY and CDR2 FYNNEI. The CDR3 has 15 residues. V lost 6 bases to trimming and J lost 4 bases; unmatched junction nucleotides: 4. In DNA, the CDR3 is TGTGCCAGCAGGGGACAGGGTCTTTATAATTCACCCCTCCACTTT. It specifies CASRGQGLYNSPLHF.

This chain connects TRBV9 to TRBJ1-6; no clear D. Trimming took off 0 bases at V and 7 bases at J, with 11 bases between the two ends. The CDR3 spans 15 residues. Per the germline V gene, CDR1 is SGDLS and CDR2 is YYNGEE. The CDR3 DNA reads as TGTGCCAGCAGCGTAGATCCCCTCGGGAATTCACCCCTCCACTTT. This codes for CASSVDPLGNSPLHF.

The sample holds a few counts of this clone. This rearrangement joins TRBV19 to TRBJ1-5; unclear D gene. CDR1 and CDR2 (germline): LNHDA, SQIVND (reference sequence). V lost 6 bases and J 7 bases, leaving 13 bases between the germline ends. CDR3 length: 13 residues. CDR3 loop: CASSIGLRQPQHF. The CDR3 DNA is TGTGCCAGTAGCATTGGGTTGAGGCAGCCCCAGCATTTT.